This TCR beta chain was recorded in a study of T cell responses to AZD1222 COVID-19 vaccine. General study results and limits: White British ancestry dominated among donors, who included more females, and clonal diversity was possibly underestimated. Just 5 or 6 AZD1222 recipients tested seropositive at baseline.

The data were produced by immunoSEQ multiplex PCR, yet TCRdb's version contains in-frame clones alone and is incomplete. This table holds 98,000 or so clones, approximately 86% found once. Trimming shortened V by 3 bases and J by 5 bases, and 10 bases separated the two germline ends. Germline CDR1 reads DFQATT; CDR2 reads SNEGSKA (reference sequence). This CDR3 is built from 12 residues. In the case of this clone: Its antigen is unidentified.

Source: peripheral blood, taken 28 days after the second dose of the MenACWY control vaccine. This chain joins TRBV20-1 and TRBJ1-1; D is perhaps TRBD1 (5 bases). The receptor comes from an adult who received the MenACWY meningococcal vaccine as a control. This CDR3 is CSASRGGTEAFF. The DNA for the CDR3 is TGCAGTGCTAGTCGGGGGGGTACTGAAGCTTTCTTT.